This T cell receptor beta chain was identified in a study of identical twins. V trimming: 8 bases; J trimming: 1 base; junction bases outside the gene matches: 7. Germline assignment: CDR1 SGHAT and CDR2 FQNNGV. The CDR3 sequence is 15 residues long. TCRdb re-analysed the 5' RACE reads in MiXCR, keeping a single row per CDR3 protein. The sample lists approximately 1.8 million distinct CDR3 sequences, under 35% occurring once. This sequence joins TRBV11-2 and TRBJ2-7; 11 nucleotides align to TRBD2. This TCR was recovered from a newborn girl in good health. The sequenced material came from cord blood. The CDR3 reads CASGLAGGQSYEQYF. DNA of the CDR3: TGTGCCAGCGGCCTAGCGGGGGGTCAATCCTACGAGCAGTACTTC.